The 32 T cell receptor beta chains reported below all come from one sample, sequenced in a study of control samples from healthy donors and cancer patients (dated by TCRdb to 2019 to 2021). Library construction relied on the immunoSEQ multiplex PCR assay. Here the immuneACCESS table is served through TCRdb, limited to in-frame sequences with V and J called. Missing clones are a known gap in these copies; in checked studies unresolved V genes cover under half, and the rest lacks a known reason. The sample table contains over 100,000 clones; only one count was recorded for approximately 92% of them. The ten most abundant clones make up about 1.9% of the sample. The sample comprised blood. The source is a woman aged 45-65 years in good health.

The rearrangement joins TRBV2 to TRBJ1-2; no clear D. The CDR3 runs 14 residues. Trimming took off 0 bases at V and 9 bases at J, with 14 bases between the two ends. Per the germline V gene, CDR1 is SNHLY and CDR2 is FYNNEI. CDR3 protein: CASSEAPEHRRYTF. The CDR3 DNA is TGTGCCAGCAGTGAAGCTCCAGAGCATAGGCGCTACACCTTC.

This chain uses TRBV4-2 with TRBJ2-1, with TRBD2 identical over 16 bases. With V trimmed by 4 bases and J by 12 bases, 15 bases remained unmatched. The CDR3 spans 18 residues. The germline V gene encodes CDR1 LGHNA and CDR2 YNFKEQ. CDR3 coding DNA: TGTGCCAGCAGCCGGGAAGTGGCCGGGACTAGCGGGAGGGCCGGGCAGTTCTTC. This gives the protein CASSREVAGTSGRAGQFF.

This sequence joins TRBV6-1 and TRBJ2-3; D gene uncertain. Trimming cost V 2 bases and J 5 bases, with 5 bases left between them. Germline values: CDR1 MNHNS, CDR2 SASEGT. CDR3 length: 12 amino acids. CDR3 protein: CASSEIRDTQYF. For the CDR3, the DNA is TGTGCCAGCAGTGAAATAAGAGATACGCAGTATTTT.

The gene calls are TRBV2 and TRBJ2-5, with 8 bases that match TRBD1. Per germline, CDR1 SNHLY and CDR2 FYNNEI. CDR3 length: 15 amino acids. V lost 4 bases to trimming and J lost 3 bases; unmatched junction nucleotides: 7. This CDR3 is CASSGRTGWEETQYF. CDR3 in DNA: TGTGCCAGCAGTGGTCGGACAGGGTGGGAAGAGACCCAGTACTTC.

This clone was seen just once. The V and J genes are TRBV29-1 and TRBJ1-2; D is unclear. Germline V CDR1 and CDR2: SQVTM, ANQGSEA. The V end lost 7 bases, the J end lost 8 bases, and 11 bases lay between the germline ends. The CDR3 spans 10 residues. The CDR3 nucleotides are TGCAGCGCGAGTAGGGTCGGCTACACCTTC. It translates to CSASRVGYTF.

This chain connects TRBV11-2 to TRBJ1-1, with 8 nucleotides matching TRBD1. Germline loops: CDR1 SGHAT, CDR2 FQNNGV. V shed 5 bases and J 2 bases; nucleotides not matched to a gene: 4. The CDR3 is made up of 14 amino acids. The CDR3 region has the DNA TGTGCCAGCAGCCGGGACAGGTATAACACTGAAGCTTTCTTT. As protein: CASSRDRYNTEAFF.

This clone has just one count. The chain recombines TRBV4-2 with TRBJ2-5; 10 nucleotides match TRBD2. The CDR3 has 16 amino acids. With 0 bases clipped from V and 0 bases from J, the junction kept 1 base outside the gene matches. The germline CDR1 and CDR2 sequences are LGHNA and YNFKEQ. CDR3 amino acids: CASSQETSGYQETQYF. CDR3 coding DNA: TGTGCCAGCAGCCAAGAGACTAGCGGGTACCAAGAGACCCAGTACTTC.

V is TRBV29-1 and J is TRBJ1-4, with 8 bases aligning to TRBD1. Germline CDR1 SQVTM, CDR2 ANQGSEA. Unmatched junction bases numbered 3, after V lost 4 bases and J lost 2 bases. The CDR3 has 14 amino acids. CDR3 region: CSVGTGSTNEKLFF. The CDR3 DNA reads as TGCAGCGTTGGGACAGGGTCGACTAATGAAAAACTGTTTTTT.

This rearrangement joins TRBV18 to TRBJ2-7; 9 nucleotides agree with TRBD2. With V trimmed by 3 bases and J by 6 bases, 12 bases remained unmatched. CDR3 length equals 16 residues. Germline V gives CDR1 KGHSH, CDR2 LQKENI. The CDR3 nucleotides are TGTGCCAGCTCACCGCCGGGCGGGAGGGCTCATACCGAGCAGTACTTC. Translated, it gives CASSPPGGRAHTEQYF.

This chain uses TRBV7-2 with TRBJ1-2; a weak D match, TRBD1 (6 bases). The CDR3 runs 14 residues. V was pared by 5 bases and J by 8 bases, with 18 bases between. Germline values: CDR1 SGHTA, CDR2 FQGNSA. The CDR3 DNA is TGTGCCAGCAGCGGAGGGGGTTCGGTAGAGGGCTACACCTTC. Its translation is CASSGGGSVEGYTF.

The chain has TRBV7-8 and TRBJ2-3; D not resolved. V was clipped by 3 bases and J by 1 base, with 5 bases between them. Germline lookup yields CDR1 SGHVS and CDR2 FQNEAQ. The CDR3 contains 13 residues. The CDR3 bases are TGTGCCAGCAGCTTCCTTCGCACAGATACGCAGTATTTT. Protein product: CASSFLRTDTQYF.

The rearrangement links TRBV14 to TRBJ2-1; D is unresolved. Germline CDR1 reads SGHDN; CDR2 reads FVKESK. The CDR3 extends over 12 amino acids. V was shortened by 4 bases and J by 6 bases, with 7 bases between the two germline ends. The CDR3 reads CASSPQTNEQFF. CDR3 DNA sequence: TGTGCCAGCAGCCCTCAGACCAATGAGCAGTTCTTC. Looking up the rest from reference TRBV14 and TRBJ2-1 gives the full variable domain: EAGVTQFPSHSVIEKGQTVTLRCDPISGHDNLYWYRRVMGKEIKFLLHFVKESKQDESGMPNNRFLAERTGGTYSTLKVQPAELEDSGVYFCASSPQTNEQFFGPGTRLTVL.

The CDR3 region is CASSLKGRNSPLHF. The CDR3, as DNA: TGTGCCAGCAGCCTTAAGGGGCGTAATTCACCCCTCCACTTT. The rearrangement joins TRBV3-1 (or the pseudogene TRBV3-2) to TRBJ1-6; TRBD1 is a possible D gene (5 bases). In germline, CDR1 is LGHDT, CDR2 YNNKEL (reference sequence). The CDR3 totals 14 residues. Trimming removed 4 bases at V and 6 bases at J, with 10 bases between.

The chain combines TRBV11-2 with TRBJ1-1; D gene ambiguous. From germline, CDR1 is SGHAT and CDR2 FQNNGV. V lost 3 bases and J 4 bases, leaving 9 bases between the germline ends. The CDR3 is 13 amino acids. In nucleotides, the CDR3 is TGTGCCAGCAGCTTCCAGAAAGGCACTGAAGCTTTCTTT. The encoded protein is CASSFQKGTEAFF.

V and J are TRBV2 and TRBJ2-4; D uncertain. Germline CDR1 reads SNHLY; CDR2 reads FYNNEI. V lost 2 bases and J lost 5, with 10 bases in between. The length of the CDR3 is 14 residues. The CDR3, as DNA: TGTGCCAGCAGTGAAATTGGGCTCCAAAACATTCAGTACTTC. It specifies CASSEIGLQNIQYF. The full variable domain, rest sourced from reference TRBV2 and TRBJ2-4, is EPEVTQTPSHQVTQMGQEVILRCVPISNHLYFYWYRQILGQKVEFLVSFYNNEISEKSEIFDDQFSVERPDGSNFTLKIRSTKLEDSAMYFCASSEIGLQNIQYFGAGTRLSVL.

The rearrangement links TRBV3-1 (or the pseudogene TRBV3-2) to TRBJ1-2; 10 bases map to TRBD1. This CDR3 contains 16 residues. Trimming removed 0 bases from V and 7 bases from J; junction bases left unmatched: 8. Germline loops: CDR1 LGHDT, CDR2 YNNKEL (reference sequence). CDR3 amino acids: CASSQDGGQGLGGYTF. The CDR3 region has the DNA TGTGCCAGCAGCCAAGATGGGGGACAGGGGTTGGGTGGCTACACCTTC.

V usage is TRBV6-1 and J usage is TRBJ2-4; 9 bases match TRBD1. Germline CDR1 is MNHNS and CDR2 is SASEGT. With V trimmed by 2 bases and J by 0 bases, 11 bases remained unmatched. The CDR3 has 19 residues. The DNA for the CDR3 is TGTGCCAGCAGTGAACTAGGACAGGGGAAAGGGTTAGCCAAAAACATTCAGTACTTC. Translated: CASSELGQGKGLAKNIQYF.

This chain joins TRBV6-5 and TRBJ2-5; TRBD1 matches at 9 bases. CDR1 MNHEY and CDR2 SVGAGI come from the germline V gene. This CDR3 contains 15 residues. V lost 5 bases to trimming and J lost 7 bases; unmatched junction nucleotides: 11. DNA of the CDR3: TGTGCCAGCAGTCGGGACAGGGAGCCTGCAGCGACCCAGTACTTC. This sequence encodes CASSRDREPAATQYF.

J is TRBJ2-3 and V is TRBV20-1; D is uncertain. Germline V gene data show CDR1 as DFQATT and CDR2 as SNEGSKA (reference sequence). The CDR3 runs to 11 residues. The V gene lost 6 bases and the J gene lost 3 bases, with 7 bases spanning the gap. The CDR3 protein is CSAAQTDTQYF. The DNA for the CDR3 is TGCAGTGCAGCTCAGACAGATACGCAGTATTTT.

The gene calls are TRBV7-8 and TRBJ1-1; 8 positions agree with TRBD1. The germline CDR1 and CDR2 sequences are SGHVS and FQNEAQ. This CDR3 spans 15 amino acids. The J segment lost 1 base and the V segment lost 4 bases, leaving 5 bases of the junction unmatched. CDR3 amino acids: CASSSDGTGNTEAFF. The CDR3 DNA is TGTGCCAGCAGCTCCGACGGGACAGGGAACACTGAAGCTTTCTTT.

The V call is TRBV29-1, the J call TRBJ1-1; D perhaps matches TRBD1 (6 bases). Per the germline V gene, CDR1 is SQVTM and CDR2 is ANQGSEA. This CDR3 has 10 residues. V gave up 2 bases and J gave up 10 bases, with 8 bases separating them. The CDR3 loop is CSVERGGAFF. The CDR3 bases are TGCAGCGTTGAAAGGGGGGGAGCTTTCTTT.

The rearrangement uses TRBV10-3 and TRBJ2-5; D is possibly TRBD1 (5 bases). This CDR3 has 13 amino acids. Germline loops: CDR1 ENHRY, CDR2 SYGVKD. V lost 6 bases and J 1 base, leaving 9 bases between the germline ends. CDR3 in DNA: TGTGCCATCAGCCGACAGCCCCAAGAGACCCAGTACTTC. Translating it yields CAISRQPQETQYF.

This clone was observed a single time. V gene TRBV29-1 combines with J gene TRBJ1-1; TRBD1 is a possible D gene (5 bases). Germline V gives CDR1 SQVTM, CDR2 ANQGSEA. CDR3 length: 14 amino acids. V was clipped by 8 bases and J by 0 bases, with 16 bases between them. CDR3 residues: CSQSRGSLNTEAFF. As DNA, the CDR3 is TGCAGCCAAAGTCGGGGGTCATTGAACACTGAAGCTTTCTTT.

The CDR3 here is CASSMNGAYGYTF. CDR3 DNA: TGTGCCAGTAGTATGAACGGCGCCTATGGCTACACCTTC. The V gene is TRBV19, the J gene TRBJ1-2; D is unresolved. Per the germline V gene, CDR1 is LNHDA and CDR2 is SQIVND (reference sequence). Trimming pared 3 bases from V and 4 bases from J, leaving 9 bases between. The CDR3 consists of 13 residues.

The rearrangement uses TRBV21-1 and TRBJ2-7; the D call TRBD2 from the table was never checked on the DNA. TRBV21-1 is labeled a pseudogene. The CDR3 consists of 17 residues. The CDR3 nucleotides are TGTGCCAGCAGCAAAGGGAATAGGCGGGAGCCTCCCCACGAGCAGTACTTC. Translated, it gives CASSKGNRREPPHEQYF.

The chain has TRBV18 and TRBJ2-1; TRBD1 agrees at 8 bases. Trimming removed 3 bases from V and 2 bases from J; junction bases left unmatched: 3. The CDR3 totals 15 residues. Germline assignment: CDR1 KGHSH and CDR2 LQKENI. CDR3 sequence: CASSPQGAPYNEQFF. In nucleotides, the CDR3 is TGTGCCAGCTCACCGCAGGGGGCCCCCTACAATGAGCAGTTCTTC.

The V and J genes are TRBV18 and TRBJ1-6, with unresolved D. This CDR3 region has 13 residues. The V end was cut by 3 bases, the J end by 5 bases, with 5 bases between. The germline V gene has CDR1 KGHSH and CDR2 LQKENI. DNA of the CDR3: TGTGCCAGCTCACCGGGTGATAATTCACCCCTCCACTTT. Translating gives CASSPGDNSPLHF.

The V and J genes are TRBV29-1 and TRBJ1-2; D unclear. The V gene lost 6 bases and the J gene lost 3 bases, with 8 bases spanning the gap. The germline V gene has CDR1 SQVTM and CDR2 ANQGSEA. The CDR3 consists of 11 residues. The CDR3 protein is CSVYVYYGYTF. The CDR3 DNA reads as TGCAGCGTGTACGTCTACTATGGCTACACCTTC.

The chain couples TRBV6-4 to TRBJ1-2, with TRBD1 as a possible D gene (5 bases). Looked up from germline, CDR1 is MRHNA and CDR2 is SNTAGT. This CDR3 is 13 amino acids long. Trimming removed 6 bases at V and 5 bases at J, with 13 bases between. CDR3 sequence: CASRAGLTYGYTF. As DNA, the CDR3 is TGTGCCAGCAGAGCAGGGCTGACATATGGCTACACCTTC.

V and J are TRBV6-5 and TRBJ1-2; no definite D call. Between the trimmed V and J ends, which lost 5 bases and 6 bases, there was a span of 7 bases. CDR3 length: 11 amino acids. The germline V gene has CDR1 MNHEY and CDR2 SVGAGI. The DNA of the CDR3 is TGTGCCAGCAGTCCGGGGAATGGCTACACCTTC. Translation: CASSPGNGYTF.

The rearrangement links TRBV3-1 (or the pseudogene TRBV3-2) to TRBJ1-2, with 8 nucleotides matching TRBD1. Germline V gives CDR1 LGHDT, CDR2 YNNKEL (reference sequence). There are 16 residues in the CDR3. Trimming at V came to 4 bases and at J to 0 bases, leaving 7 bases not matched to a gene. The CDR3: CASSPWTGIANYGYTF. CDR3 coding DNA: TGTGCCAGCAGCCCCTGGACAGGGATAGCTAACTATGGCTACACCTTC.

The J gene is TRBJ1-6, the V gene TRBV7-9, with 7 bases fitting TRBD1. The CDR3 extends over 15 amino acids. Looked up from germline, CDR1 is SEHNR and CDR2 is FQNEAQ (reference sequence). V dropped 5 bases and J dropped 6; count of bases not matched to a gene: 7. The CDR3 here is CASSANPGGNSPLHF. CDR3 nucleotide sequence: TGTGCCAGCAGCGCCAACCCAGGGGGTAATTCACCCCTCCACTTT.